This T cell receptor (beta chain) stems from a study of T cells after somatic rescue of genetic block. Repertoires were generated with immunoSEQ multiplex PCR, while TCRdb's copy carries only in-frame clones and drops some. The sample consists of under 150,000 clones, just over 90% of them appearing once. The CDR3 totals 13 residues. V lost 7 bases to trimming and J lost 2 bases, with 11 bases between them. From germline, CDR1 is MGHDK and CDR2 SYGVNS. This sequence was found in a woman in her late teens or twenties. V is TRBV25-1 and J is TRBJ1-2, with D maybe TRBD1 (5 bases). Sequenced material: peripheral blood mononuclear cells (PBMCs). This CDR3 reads CASTPGLNYGYTF. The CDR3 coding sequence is TGTGCCAGCACCCCAGGGCTGAACTATGGCTACACCTTC.